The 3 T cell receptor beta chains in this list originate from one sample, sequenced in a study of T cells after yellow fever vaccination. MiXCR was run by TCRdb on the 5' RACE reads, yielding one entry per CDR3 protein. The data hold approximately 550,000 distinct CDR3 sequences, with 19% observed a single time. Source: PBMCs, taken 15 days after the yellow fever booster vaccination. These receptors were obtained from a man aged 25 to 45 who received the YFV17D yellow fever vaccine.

CDR3 region: CASSLDLTGNYEQYF. The CDR3 DNA reads TGCGCCAGCAGCTTGGATCTGACAGGAAACTACGAGCAGTACTTC. The rearrangement uses TRBV5-1 and TRBJ2-7; D may be TRBD1 (6 bases). The CDR3 has 15 residues. Per germline, CDR1 SGHRS and CDR2 YFSETQ. Trimming left V 0 bases short and J 3 bases short, with 13 bases between. Complete variable domain (other parts from reference TRBV5-1 and TRBJ2-7): KAGVTQTPRYLIKTRGQQVTLSCSPISGHRSVSWYQQTPGQGLQFLFEYFSETQRNKGNFPGRFSGRQFSNSRSEMNVSTLELGDSALYLCASSLDLTGNYEQYFGPGTRLTVT.

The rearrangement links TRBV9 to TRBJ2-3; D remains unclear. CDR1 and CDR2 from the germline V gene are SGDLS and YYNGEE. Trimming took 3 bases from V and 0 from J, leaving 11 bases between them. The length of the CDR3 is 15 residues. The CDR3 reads CASSGSPTSTDTQYF. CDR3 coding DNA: TGTGCCAGCAGCGGCTCACCAACTAGCACAGATACGCAGTATTTT.

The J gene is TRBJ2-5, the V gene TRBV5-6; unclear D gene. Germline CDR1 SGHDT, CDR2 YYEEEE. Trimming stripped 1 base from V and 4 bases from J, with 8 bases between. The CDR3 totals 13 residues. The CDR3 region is CASSLWSRETQYF. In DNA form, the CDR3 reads TGTGCCAGCAGCTTGTGGAGCCGAGAGACCCAGTACTTC. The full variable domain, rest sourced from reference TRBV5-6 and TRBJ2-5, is DAGVTQSPTHLIKTRGQQVTLRCSPKSGHDTVSWYQQALGQGPQFIFQYYEEEERQRGNFPDRFSGHQFPNYSSELNVNALLLGDSALYLCASSLWSRETQYFGPGTRLLVL.